The 20 T cell receptor beta chains below all came from one sample that was sequenced in a study of T cell responses to AZD1222 COVID-19 vaccine. Generated by immunoSEQ multiplex PCR, the TCRdb table keeps only in-frame clones and is missing some. The sample carries 130,000 to 150,000 clones, about nine tenths recorded once. The starting material was peripheral blood, obtained 28 days after the second AZD1222 dose. All receptors derive from an adult who received the AZD1222 COVID-19 vaccine.

This rearrangement joins TRBV6-1 to TRBJ1-1; D is unresolved. The ends were cut back, 1 base at V and 0 bases at J, with 9 bases in the middle. The CDR3 is 15 amino acids. Germline V gene data show CDR1 as MNHNS and CDR2 as SASEGT. DNA of the CDR3: TGTGCCAGCAGTGAAGGAAGATATATGAACACTGAAGCTTTCTTT. Its translation is CASSEGRYMNTEAFF.

This clone was seen a handful of times. This sequence joins TRBV2 and TRBJ2-1; 10 nucleotides line up with TRBD2. The CDR3 sequence is 15 residues long. J gave up 4 bases and V 5 bases, and 5 bases lay outside the gene matches. Per germline, CDR1 SNHLY and CDR2 FYNNEI. For the CDR3, the DNA is TGTGCCAGCAGTAGACGAGCGGGGGGGTACAATGAGCAGTTCTTC. It specifies CASSRRAGGYNEQFF. Looking up the rest from reference TRBV2 and TRBJ2-1 gives the full variable domain: EPEVTQTPSHQVTQMGQEVILRCVPISNHLYFYWYRQILGQKVEFLVSFYNNEISEKSEIFDDQFSVERPDGSNFTLKIRSTKLEDSAMYFCASSRRAGGYNEQFFGPGTRLTVL.

The J gene is TRBJ1-5, the V gene TRBV6-5, with 7 nucleotides matching TRBD1. The CDR3 spans 15 residues. The V segment lost 2 bases and the J segment 3 bases; nucleotides outside the gene matches: 4. The V gene's germline CDR1 is MNHEY and CDR2 SVGAGI. The CDR3 bases are TGTGCCAGCAGTTACGGGCAGGGGGACAATCAGCCCCAGCATTTT. Its translation is CASSYGQGDNQPQHF.

The chain employs TRBV7-2 and TRBJ2-3, with 12 positions matching TRBD2. Germline-derived CDR1 and CDR2 are SGHTA and FQGNSA. The junction had 6 bases not matched to a gene; V was cut back by 5 bases and J by 15 bases. The CDR3 length is 12 residues. In nucleotides, the CDR3 is TGTGCCAGCAGCCCTAGCGGGGGGGCCGCCTATTTT. Translated: CASSPSGGAAYF.

V is TRBV5-4 and J is TRBJ2-1; D not resolved. The CDR3 runs to 11 residues. The V gene's germline CDR1 is SGHNT and CDR2 YYREEE (reference sequence). Trimming removed 4 bases from V and 10 bases from J, with 9 bases in between. The CDR3 DNA reads TGTGCCAGCAGCCTGACTGGAGAGCAGTTCTTC. The encoded protein is CASSLTGEQFF.

This clone was seen many times. The chain uses TRBV7-9 and TRBJ2-7, with TRBD1 matching 7 bases. The CDR3 is 15 residues long. CDR1 is SEHNR and CDR2 is FQNEAQ in the germline V gene (reference sequence). The V gene end was trimmed by 5 bases and the J gene end by 2 bases; junction bases not matched to a gene: 9. CDR3 in amino acids: CASSPTAGGPYEQYF. The CDR3 DNA reads TGTGCCAGCAGCCCCACCGCAGGGGGACCCTACGAGCAGTACTTC.

The chain links TRBV6-5 to TRBJ1-3, with D perhaps matching TRBD1 (6 bases). Deletions cut 4 bases from V and 0 bases from J, with 10 bases between. The germline CDR1 and CDR2 sequences are MNHEY and SVGAGI. The CDR3 extends over 15 amino acids. CDR3 sequence reads: CASSLDSLSGNTIYF. The CDR3 bases are TGTGCCAGCAGTTTGGACAGCCTCTCTGGAAACACCATATATTTT.

Turning to this clone: Other DNA sequences from this sample encode an identical CDR3 as well. The chain has TRBV18 and TRBJ2-3, with TRBD2 matching over 11 bases. CDR1 and CDR2 (germline): KGHSH, LQKENI. The J segment lost 12 bases and the V segment lost 1 base, leaving 6 bases of the junction unmatched. This CDR3 is 14 amino acids long. The CDR3: CASSPRELAGDQYF. The CDR3 region has the DNA TGTGCCAGCTCACCACGTGAACTAGCGGGAGACCAGTATTTT.

This rearrangement joins TRBV7-9 to TRBJ1-1; unclear D gene. CDR3 length equals 12 residues. The germline V gene has CDR1 SEHNR and CDR2 FQNEAQ (reference sequence). Deletions cut 8 bases from V and 0 bases from J, with 7 bases between. The CDR3 spells CASAIMNTEAFF. The CDR3 DNA reads TGTGCCAGCGCGATCATGAACACTGAAGCTTTCTTT.

CDR3 region: CASSSRQGGGNTIYF. In nucleotides, the CDR3 is TGTGCCAGCAGCTCCCGCCAGGGAGGTGGTAACACCATATATTTT. V usage is TRBV21-1 and J usage is TRBJ1-3. TRBV21-1 is a recognized pseudogene. The CDR3 spans 15 residues.

The chain joins TRBV23-1 to TRBJ1-1; 7 bases fit TRBD1. TRBV23-1 is an ORF, and what it does is uncertain. The CDR3 contains 17 residues. V dropped 3 bases and J dropped 0; count of bases not matched to a gene: 10. CDR3 coding DNA: TGCGCCAGCAGTCATACCCGGGACAGACGATTGAACACTGAAGCTTTCTTT. Residues: CASSHTRDRRLNTEAFF.

The chain uses TRBV27 and TRBJ1-4; tentatively, D is TRBD1 (6 bases). V shed 3 bases and J shed 8 bases, with 13 bases lying between them. Germline-derived CDR1 and CDR2 are MNHEY and SMNVEV (reference sequence). The CDR3 extends over 14 amino acids. The CDR3 loop reads CASSLWGGGEKLFF. The DNA of the CDR3 is TGTGCCAGCAGTTTGTGGGGAGGGGGAGAAAAACTGTTTTTT.

The CDR3 DNA reads as TGTGCCAGCAGCTTGGTGGACAGGGAGGACTACACCTTC. It is translated as CASSLVDREDYTF. The J gene is TRBJ1-2, the V gene TRBV5-6, with 8 nucleotides matching TRBD1. The CDR3 spans 13 residues. With V trimmed by 0 bases and J by 10 bases, 5 bases remained unmatched. In germline, CDR1 is SGHDT, CDR2 YYEEEE.

The chain is built from TRBV2 and TRBJ2-3; TRBD2 matches 10 bases. This CDR3 region has 13 residues. V shed 11 bases, J shed 5 bases, and the junction held 7 bases outside the gene matches. CDR1 SNHLY and CDR2 FYNNEI come from the germline V gene. As DNA, the CDR3 is TGTGCCGCGCGGCTAGCGGGGGAAGATACGCAGTATTTT. Protein: CAARLAGEDTQYF.

V gene TRBV5-1 combines with J gene TRBJ2-1; 12 positions match TRBD2. CDR1 and CDR2 from the germline V gene are SGHRS and YFSETQ. Trimming took 4 bases from V and 5 from J; bases not matched to a gene: 7. The CDR3 runs 16 residues. CDR3 sequence reads: CASSRTTSGGHNEQFF. Here the CDR3 DNA reads TGCGCCAGCAGCCGCACGACTAGCGGGGGTCACAATGAGCAGTTCTTC.

CDR3 sequence (DNA): TGCAGTCCAACAGGGAACACTGAAGCTTTCTTT. It yields the protein CSPTGNTEAFF. This sequence joins TRBV20-1 and TRBJ1-1, with a possible D match to TRBD1 (5 bases). The length of the CDR3 is 11 residues. Germline CDR1 reads DFQATT; CDR2 reads SNEGSKA (reference sequence). Trimming removed 8 bases from V and 1 base from J, with 8 bases in between.

The J gene is TRBJ1-1, the V gene TRBV30; the D gene is possibly TRBD1 (6 bases). With 5 bases removed from V and 10 bases from J, the gap between germline ends came to 23 bases. This CDR3 has 14 residues. Germline CDR1 reads GTSNPN; CDR2 reads SVGIG (reference sequence). The CDR3 bases are TGTGCCTGGGGGGTCCCGGTGGGGGGCGCACCAGCTTTCTTT. Residues: CAWGVPVGGAPAFF.

The chain links TRBV4-1 to TRBJ2-5; D is perhaps TRBD2 (6 bases). Germline CDR1 reads MGHRA; CDR2 reads YSYEKL. The CDR3 loop spans 15 amino acids. V lost 1 base to trimming and J lost 7 bases, with 16 bases between them. As DNA, the CDR3 is TGCGCCAGCAGCCAAGGACCCTCTTTGGGGGGGACCCAGTACTTC. Translated, it gives CASSQGPSLGGTQYF.

This clone was recorded only once. The V call is TRBV6-1, the J call TRBJ2-1; no definite D call. The germline CDR1 and CDR2 sequences are MNHNS and SASEGT. The CDR3 spans 13 residues. Trimming took off 3 bases at V and 3 bases at J, with 6 bases between the two ends. CDR3 protein: CASSDNLYNEQFF. The CDR3 DNA follows: TGTGCCAGCAGTGACAACCTCTACAATGAGCAGTTCTTC.

This rearrangement joins TRBV28 to TRBJ2-1; D gene ambiguous. This CDR3 is built from 11 residues. V lost 6 bases and J 13 bases, leaving 13 bases between the germline ends. Looked up from germline, CDR1 is MDHEN and CDR2 is SYDVKM. The CDR3 loop reads CASRTTVPQFF. In DNA form, the CDR3 reads TGTGCCAGCAGGACAACGGTCCCACAGTTCTTC.